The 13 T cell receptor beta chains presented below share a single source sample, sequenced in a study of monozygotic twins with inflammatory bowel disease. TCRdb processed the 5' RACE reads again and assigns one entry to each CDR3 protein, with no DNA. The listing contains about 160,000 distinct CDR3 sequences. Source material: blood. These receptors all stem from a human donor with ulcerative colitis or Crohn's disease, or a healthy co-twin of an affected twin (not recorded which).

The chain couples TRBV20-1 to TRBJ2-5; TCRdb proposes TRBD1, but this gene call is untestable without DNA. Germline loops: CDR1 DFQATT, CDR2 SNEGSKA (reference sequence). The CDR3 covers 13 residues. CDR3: CSARGTGEETQYF.

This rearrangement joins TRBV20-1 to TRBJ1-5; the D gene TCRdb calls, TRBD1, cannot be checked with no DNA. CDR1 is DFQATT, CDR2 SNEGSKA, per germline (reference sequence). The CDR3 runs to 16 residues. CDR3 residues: CSARSLAAGGYQPQHF.

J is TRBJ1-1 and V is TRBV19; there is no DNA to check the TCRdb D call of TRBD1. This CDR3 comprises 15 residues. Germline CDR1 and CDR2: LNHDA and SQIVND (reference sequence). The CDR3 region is CASSGGTGRSTEAFF.

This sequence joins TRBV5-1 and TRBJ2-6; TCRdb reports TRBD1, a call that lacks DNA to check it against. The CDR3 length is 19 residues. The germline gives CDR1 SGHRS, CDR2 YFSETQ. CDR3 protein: CASSLPRQGGFSGANVLIF.

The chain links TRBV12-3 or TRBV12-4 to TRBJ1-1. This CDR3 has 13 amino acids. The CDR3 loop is CASTTRLGVEAFF.

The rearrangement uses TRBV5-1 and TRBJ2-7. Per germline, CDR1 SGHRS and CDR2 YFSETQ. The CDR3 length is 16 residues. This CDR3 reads CASSLAAGSSSYEQYF.

The CDR3 reads CASSSYVRPGELFF. This chain connects TRBV5-6 to TRBJ2-2; TCRdb selects TRBD1, and the lack of DNA leaves this call unchecked. The germline V gene has CDR1 SGHDT and CDR2 YYEEEE. This CDR3 is built from 14 residues.

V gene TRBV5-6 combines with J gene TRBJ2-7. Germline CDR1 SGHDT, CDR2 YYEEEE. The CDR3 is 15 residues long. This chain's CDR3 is CASSFRPGQDYEQYF. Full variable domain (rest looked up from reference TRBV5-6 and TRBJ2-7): DAGVTQSPTHLIKTRGQQVTLRCSPKSGHDTVSWYQQALGQGPQFIFQYYEEEERQRGNFPDRFSGHQFPNYSSELNVNALLLGDSALYLCASSFRPGQDYEQYFGPGTRLTVT.

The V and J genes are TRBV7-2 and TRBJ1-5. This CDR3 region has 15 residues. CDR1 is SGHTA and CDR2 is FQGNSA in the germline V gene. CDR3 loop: CASSERPDSNQPQHF. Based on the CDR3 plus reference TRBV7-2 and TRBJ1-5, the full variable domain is GAGVSQSPSNKVTEKGKDVELRCDPISGHTALYWYRQSLGQGLEFLIYFQGNSAPDKSGLPSDRFSAERTGGSVSTLTIQRTQQEDSAVYLCASSERPDSNQPQHFGDGTRLSIL.

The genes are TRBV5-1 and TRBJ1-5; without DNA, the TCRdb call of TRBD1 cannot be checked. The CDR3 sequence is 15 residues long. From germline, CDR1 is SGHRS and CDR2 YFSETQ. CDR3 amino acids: CASSPYRDSNQPQHF.

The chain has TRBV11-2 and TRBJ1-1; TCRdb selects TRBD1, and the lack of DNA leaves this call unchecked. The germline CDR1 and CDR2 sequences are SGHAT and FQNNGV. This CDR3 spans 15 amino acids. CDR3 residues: CASSFPGTLGTEAFF.

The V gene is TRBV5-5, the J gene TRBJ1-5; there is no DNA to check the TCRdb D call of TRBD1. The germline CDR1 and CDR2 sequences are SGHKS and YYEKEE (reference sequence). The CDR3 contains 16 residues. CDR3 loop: CASSLRGVGSNQPQHF. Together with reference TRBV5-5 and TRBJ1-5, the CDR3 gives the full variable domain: DAGVTQSPTHLIKTRGQQVTLRCSPISGHKSVSWYQQVLGQGPQFIFQYYEKEERGRGNFPDRFSARQFPNYSSELNVNALLLGDSALYLCASSLRGVGSNQPQHFGDGTRLSIL.

CDR3 in amino acids: CASSVDRGHPQHF. The chain has TRBV7-2 and TRBJ1-5; TCRdb calls TRBD1, which cannot be checked without DNA. The CDR3 covers 13 residues. CDR1 and CDR2 from the germline V gene are SGHTA and FQGNSA.